This T cell receptor (beta chain) comes out of a study of T cells after yellow fever vaccination. Study-wide findings and caveats: Peaking faster, on day 5 versus 15, the secondary response was nonetheless weaker. Most primary-vaccination clones reappeared after the booster (about 97% CD4, 88% CD8). Although most clonotypes did not, a small share appeared in both CD4 and CD8 compartments.

The CDR3 is 14 amino acids. The V gene's germline CDR1 is LNHDA and CDR2 SQIVND (reference sequence). V was pared by 4 bases and J by 6 bases, with 5 bases of the junction left unmatched. A universal primer site and UMIs were added as TCR cDNA was made by 5'RACE template switching. TCRdb re-called the 5' RACE reads with MiXCR, one entry per CDR3 protein. The table has around 88,000 distinct CDR3 sequences, approximately 12% seen once. Material: CD8+ T cells not binding an NS4B(214-222) dextramer, sorted from PBMCs, obtained about 20 days after the first yellow fever vaccination. The V call is TRBV19, the J call TRBJ2-2, with 7 bases matching TRBD1. This TCR derives from a man aged 18 to 30 who received the YFV17D yellow fever vaccine. The CDR3 protein is CASSRRQGPGELFF. Here the CDR3 DNA reads TGTGCCAGTAGTAGGAGACAGGGTCCCGGGGAGCTGTTTTTT.